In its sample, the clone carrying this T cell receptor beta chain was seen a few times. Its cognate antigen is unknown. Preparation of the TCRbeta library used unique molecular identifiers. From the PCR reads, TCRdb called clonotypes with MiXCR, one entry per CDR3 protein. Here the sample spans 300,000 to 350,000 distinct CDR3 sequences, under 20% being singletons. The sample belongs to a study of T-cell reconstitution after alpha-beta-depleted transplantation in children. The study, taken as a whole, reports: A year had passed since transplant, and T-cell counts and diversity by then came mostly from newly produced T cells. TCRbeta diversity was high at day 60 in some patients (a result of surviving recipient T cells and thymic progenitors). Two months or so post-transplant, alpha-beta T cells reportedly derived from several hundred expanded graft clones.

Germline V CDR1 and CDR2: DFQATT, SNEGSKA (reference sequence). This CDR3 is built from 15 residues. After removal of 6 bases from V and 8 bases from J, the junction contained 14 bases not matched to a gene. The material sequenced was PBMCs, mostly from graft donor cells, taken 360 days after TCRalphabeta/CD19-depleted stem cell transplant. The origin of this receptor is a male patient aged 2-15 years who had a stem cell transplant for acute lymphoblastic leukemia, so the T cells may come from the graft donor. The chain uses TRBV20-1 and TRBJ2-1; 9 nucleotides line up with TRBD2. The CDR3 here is CSARPGTSLFDEQFF. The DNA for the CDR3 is TGCAGTGCCCGTCCCGGGACTAGCCTCTTCGATGAGCAGTTCTTC.